This T cell receptor beta chain was recorded in a study of blood T cell repertoires in COVID-19. Study summary: Samples of COVID-19 (acute and convalescent) were obtained from the United States, Italy and Spain. Sample material is recorded as cDNA or gDNA derived from T cells, B-cell-depleted T cells, or PBMCs.

Sequencing used immunoSEQ multiplex PCR; TCRdb keeps in-frame clones, though not all of them. This table has 90,000 to 120,000 clones, 80% to 90% appearing once. The sequence was obtained from a human donor in a cohort sampled during active COVID-19. Sample: peripheral blood.

The CDR3 here is CASSPQQGAPYNEQFF. Written as DNA, the CDR3 is TGTGCCAGCTCACCACAACAGGGGGCGCCTTACAATGAGCAGTTCTTC. The chain couples TRBV18 to TRBJ2-1; TRBD1 matches at 9 bases. The ends lost 1 base at V and 4 bases at J; junction bases unmatched: 5. This CDR3 has 16 amino acids. CDR1 KGHSH and CDR2 LQKENI come from the germline V gene.